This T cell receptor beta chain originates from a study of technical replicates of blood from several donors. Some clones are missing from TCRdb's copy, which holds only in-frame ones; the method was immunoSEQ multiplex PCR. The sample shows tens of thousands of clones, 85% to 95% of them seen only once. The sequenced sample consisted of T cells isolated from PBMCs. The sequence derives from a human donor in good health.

The CDR3 reads CASSQVRAASVREQFF. The CDR3 DNA is TGCGCCAGCAGCCAAGTTAGGGCCGCTAGCGTCCGAGAGCAGTTCTTC. The chain employs TRBV4-1 and TRBJ2-1, with a weak D call TRBD2 (6 bases). V was trimmed by 1 base and J by 10 bases, leaving 20 bases between them. This CDR3 is built from 16 residues. The germline CDR1 and CDR2 sequences are MGHRA and YSYEKL.